The T cell receptor (beta chain) under discussion was sequenced for a study of blood T cell repertoires in COVID-19. Across the whole study: From the United States, Italy and Spain came samples of acute and convalescent COVID-19.

Trimming removed 1 base from V and 4 bases from J, with 9 bases in between. The CDR3 is made up of 14 amino acids. CDR1 is KGHSH and CDR2 is LQKENI in the germline V gene. Data came from immunoSEQ multiplex PCR; TCRdb stores just in-frame clones and leaves some out. This table holds about 91,000 clones, around 88% found once. V and J are TRBV18 and TRBJ2-3; possible D gene TRBD2, 6 bases. This TCR derives from a woman aged 70-85 years with acute or convalescent COVID-19. The sample consisted of peripheral blood. The CDR3 here is CASSPQEGPDTQYF. The CDR3 DNA is TGTGCCAGCTCACCACAGGAGGGACCAGATACGCAGTATTTT.